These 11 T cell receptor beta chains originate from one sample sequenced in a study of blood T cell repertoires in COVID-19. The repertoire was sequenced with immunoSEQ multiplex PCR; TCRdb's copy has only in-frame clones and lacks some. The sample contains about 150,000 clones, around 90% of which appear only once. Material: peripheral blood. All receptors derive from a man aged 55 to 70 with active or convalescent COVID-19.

The CDR3 DNA reads TGTGCCAGCAGCTTCGCGGCAGATGGAAACACCATATATTTT. It encodes CASSFAADGNTIYF. The chain employs TRBV11-2 and TRBJ1-3; D is unresolved. CDR3 length equals 14 residues. In germline, CDR1 is SGHAT, CDR2 FQNNGV. V was trimmed by 3 bases and J by 3 bases, leaving 9 bases between them.

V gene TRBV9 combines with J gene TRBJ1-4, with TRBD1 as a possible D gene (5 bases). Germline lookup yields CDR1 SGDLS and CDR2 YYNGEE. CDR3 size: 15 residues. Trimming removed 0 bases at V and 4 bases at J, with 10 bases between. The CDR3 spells CASSVAAGYNEKLFF. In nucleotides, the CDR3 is TGTGCCAGCAGCGTAGCGGCAGGGTATAATGAAAAACTGTTTTTT.

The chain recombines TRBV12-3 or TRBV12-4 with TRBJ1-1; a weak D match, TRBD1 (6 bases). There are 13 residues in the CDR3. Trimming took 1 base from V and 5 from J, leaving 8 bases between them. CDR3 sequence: CASSLERGTEAFF. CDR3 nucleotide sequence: TGTGCCAGCAGTTTAGAAAGGGGGACTGAAGCTTTCTTT.

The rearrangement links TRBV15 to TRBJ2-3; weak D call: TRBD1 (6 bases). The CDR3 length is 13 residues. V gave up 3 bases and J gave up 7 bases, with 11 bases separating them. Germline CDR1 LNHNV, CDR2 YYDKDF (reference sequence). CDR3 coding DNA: TGTGCCACCAGCAGGTACAGGGCGCATACGCAGTATTTT. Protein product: CATSRYRAHTQYF.

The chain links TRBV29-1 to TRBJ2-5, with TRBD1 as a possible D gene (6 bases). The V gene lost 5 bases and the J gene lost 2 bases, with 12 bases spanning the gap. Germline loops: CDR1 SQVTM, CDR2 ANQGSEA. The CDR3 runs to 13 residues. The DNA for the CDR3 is TGCAGCGTTTACAGGGTACGACAAGAGACCCAGTACTTC. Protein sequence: CSVYRVRQETQYF.

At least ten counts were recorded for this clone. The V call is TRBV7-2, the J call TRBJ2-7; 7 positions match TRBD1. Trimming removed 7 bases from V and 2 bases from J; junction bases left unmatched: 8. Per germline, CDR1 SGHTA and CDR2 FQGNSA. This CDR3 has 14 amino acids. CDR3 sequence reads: CASKTDRVTYEQYF. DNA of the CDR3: TGTGCCAGCAAGACCGACAGGGTCACCTACGAGCAGTACTTC.

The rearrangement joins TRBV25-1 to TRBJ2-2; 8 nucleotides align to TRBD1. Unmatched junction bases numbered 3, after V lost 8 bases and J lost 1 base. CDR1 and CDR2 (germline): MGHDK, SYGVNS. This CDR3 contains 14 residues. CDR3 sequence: CASAGQGNTGELFF. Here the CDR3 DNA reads TGTGCCAGCGCCGGACAGGGGAACACCGGGGAGCTGTTTTTT.

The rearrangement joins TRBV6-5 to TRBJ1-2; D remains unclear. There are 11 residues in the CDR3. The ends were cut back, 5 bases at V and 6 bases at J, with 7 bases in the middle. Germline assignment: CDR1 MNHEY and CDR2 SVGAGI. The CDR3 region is CASSPGNGYTF. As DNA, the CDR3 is TGTGCCAGCAGTCCCGGGAATGGCTACACCTTC.

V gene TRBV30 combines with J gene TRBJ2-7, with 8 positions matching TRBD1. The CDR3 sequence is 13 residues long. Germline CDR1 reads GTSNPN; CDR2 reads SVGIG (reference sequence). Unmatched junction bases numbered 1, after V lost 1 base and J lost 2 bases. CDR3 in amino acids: CAWSGTGTYEQYF. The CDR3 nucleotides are TGTGCCTGGAGTGGGACAGGGACCTACGAGCAGTACTTC.

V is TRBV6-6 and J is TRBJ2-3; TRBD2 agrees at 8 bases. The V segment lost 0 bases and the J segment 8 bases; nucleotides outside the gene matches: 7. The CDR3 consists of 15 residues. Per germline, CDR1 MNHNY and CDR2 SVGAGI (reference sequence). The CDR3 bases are TGTGCCAGCAGTTACTCGTTAGCGGGGACGAGTACGCAGTATTTT. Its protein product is CASSYSLAGTSTQYF.

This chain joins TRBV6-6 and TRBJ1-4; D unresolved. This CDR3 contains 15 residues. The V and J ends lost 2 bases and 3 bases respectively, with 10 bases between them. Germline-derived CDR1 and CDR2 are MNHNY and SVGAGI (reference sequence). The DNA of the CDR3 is TGTGCCAGCAGTTACCGGCTGGGAGCTAATGAAAAACTGTTTTTT. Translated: CASSYRLGANEKLFF.